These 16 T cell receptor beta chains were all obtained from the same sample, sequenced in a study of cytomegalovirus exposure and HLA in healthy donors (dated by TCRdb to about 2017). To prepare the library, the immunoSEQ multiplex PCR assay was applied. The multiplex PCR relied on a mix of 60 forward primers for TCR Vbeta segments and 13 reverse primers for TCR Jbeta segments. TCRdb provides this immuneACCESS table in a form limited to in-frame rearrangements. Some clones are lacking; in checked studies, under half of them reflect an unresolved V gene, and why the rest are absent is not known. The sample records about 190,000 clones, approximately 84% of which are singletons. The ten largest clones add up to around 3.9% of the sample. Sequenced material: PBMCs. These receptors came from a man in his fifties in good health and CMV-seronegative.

CDR3 sequence: CASSVQRGKTDTQYF. The CDR3 DNA reads as TGTGCCAGCAGCGTTCAGCGGGGGAAAACAGATACGCAGTATTTT. This chain links TRBV7-2 with TRBJ2-3; 8 bases align to TRBD2. Germline-derived CDR1 and CDR2 are SGHTA and FQGNSA. The CDR3 contains 15 residues. V was pared by 5 bases and J by 3 bases, with 7 bases of the junction left unmatched. Variable domain in full (rest from reference TRBV7-2 and TRBJ2-3): GAGVSQSPSNKVTEKGKDVELRCDPISGHTALYWYRQSLGQGLEFLIYFQGNSAPDKSGLPSDRFSAERTGGSVSTLTIQRTQQEDSAVYLCASSVQRGKTDTQYFGPGTRLTVL.

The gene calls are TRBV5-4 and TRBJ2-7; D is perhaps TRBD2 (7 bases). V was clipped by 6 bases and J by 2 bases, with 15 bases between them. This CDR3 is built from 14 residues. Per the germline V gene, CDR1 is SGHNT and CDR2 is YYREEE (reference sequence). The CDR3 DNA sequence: TGTGCCAGCACCGGGGGGCAGGGGCCCTACGAGCAGTACTTC. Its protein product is CASTGGQGPYEQYF.

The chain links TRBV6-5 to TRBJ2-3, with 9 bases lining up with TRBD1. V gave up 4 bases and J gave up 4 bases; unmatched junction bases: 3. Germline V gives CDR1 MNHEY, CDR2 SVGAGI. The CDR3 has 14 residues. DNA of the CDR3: TGTGCCAGCAGTTCGCGACAGGGGGCAGATACGCAGTATTTT. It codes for CASSSRQGADTQYF.

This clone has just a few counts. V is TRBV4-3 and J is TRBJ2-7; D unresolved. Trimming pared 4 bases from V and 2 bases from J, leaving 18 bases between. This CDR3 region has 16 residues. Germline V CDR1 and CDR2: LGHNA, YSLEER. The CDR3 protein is CASSPSPMRGTYEQYF. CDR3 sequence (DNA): TGCGCCAGCAGCCCCAGTCCGATGAGAGGTACCTACGAGCAGTACTTC.

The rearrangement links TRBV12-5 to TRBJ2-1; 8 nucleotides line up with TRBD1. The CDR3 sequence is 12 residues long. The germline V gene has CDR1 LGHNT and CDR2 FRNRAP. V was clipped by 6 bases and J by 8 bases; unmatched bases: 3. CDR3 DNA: TGTGCTAGTGGGTCAGGGGGCCATGAGCAGTTCTTC. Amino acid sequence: CASGSGGHEQFF.

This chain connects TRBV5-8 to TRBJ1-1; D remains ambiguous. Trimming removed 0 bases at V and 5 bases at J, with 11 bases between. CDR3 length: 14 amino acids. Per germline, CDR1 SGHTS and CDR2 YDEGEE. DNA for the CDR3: TGTGCCAGCAGCTTGGCCGGGGAAGGGACTGAAGCTTTCTTT. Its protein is CASSLAGEGTEAFF.

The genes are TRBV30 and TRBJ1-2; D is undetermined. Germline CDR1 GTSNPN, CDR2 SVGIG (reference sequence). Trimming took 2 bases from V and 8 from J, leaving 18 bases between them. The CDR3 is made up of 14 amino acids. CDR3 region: CAWSTQVRARGYTF. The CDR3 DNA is TGTGCCTGGAGTACCCAAGTGAGGGCCCGCGGCTACACCTTC.

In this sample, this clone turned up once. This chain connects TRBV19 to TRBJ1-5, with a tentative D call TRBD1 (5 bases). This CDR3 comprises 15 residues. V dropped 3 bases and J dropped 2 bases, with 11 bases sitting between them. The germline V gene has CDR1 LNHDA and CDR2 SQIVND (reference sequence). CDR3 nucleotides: TGTGCCAGTAGTATTGGGGGGAAGGGCAATCAGCCCCAGCATTTT. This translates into CASSIGGKGNQPQHF.

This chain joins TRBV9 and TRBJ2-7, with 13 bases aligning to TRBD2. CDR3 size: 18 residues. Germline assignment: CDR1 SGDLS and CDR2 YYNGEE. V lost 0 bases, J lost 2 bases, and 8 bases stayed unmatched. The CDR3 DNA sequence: TGTGCCAGCAGCGTAGCTCCGACTAGCGGGGGGTCCCCCTACGAGCAGTACTTC. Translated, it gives CASSVAPTSGGSPYEQYF.

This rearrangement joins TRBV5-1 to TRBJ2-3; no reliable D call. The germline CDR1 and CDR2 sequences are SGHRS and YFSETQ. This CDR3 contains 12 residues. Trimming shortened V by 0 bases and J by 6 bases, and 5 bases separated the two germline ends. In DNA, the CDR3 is TGCGCCAGCAGCTTGGGACTGGATACGCAGTATTTT. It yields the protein CASSLGLDTQYF.

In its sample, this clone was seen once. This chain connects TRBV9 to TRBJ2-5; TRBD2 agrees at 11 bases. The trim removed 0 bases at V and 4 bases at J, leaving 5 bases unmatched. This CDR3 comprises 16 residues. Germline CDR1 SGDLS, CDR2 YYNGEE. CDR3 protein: CASSVEVAGGRETQYF. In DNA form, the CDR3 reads TGTGCCAGCAGCGTAGAAGTAGCGGGGGGGCGAGAGACCCAGTACTTC.

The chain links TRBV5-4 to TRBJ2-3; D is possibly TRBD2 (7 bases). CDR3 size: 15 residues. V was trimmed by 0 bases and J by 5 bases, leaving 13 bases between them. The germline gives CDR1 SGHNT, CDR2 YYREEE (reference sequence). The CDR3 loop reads CASSLGAGARDTQYF. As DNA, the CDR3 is TGTGCCAGCAGCTTGGGGGCGGGGGCTAGAGATACGCAGTATTTT.

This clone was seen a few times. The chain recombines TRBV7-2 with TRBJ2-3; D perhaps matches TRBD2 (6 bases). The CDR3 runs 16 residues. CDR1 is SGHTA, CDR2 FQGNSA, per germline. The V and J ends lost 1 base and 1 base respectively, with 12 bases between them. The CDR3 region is CASSLEAGTRTDTQYF. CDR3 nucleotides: TGTGCCAGCAGCTTAGAGGCGGGGACTCGCACAGATACGCAGTATTTT.

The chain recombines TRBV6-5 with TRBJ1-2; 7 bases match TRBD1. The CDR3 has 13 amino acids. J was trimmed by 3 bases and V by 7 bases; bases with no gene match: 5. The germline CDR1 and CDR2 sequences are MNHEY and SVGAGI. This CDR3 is CASTKGADYGYTF. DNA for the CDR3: TGTGCCAGCACCAAGGGGGCAGACTATGGCTACACCTTC.

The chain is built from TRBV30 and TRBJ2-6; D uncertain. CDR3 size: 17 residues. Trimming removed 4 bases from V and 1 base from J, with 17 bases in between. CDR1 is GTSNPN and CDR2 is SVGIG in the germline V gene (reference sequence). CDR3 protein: CAWTECGSFSGANVLTF. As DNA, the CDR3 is TGTGCCTGGACAGAATGTGGTTCGTTTTCTGGGGCCAACGTCCTGACTTTC.

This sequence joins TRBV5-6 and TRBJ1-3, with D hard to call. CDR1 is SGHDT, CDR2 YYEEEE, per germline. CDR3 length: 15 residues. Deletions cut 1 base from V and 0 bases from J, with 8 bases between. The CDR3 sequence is CASSLNGHSGNTIYF. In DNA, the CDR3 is TGTGCCAGCAGCTTGAACGGTCACTCTGGAAACACCATATATTTT.